The T cell receptor beta chain described here comes from a study of T cells in Graves' hyperthyroidism and ophthalmopathy. The CDR3 contains 15 residues. The V gene's germline CDR1 is LGHDT and CDR2 YNNKEL (reference sequence). Trimming cost V 1 base and J 7 bases, with 14 bases left between them. RNA transcripts yielded amplified TCR beta CDR3 regions. Using the HTBI primer set, a first-round RT-PCR was run on the TCR CDR3. TCRdb processed the multiplex PCR reads anew with MiXCR; each CDR3 protein has one entry. The sample carries more than 150,000 distinct CDR3 sequences, 17% recorded once. Sequencing was done on a sample of blood. The clonotype originates from a woman aged 50 to 60 with Graves' hyperthyroidism. The rearrangement uses TRBV3-1 and TRBJ2-4, with D unclear. Here the CDR3 reads CASSQGLPDSNIQYF. The CDR3 DNA reads TGTGCCAGCAGCCAAGGGCTCCCGGATTCGAACATTCAGTACTTC.